This record concerns one TCR beta chain sequence. Its antigen is still unknown. The data derive from a study of T cell responses to AZD1222 COVID-19 vaccine. Study results and caveats: Regions 160-218 and 743-854 dominated among vaccine-associated CD4 TCRs spanning spike.

Generated by immunoSEQ multiplex PCR, the TCRdb table keeps only in-frame clones and is missing some. The sample carries 150,000 to 200,000 clones, more than 85% recorded once. Pooled samples include second doses given at about 4 or 12 weeks. The CDR3 sequence is 15 residues long. The trim removed 5 bases at V and 7 bases at J, leaving 6 bases unmatched. The V gene's germline CDR1 is LGHNA and CDR2 YSLEER. The sequence was collected from an adult who received the AZD1222 COVID-19 vaccine. Sequenced material: peripheral blood, taken 28 days after the second AZD1222 dose. The chain recombines TRBV4-3 with TRBJ2-1, with 12 bases aligning to TRBD1. CDR3 sequence: CASSEGQGAKNEQFF. CDR3 coding DNA: TGCGCCAGCAGCGAGGGACAGGGGGCTAAAAATGAGCAGTTCTTC.